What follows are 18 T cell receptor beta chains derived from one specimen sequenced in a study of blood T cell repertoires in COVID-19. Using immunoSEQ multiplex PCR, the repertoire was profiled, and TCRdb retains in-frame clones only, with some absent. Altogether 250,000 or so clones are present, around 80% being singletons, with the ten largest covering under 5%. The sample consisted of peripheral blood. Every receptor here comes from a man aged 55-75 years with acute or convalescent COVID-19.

CDR3 DNA sequence: TGCAGCACCCTTGACAGGGGGTATCAAGAGACCCAGTACTTC. Translated, it gives CSTLDRGYQETQYF. The chain has TRBV29-1 and TRBJ2-5; 9 bases fit TRBD1. Losses at the gene ends were 8 bases for V and 2 bases for J; bases not matched to a gene: 9. The CDR3 is made up of 14 amino acids. From germline, CDR1 is SQVTM and CDR2 ANQGSEA.

The CDR3 is CATGQINRGNQPQHF. DNA of the CDR3: TGTGCCACTGGACAAATCAATAGGGGCAATCAGCCCCAGCATTTT. The J gene is TRBJ1-5, the V gene TRBV6-6, with D tentatively TRBD1 (5 bases). CDR3 length: 15 residues. The germline CDR1 and CDR2 sequences are MNHNY and SVGAGI (reference sequence). V gave up 10 bases and J gave up 2 bases, with 18 bases separating them.

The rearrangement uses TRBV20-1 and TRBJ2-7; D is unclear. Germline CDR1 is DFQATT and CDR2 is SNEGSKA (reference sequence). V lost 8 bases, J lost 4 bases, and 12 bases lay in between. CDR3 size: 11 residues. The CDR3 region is CSPRPLYEQYF. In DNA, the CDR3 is TGCAGTCCCAGGCCCCTATACGAGCAGTACTTC.

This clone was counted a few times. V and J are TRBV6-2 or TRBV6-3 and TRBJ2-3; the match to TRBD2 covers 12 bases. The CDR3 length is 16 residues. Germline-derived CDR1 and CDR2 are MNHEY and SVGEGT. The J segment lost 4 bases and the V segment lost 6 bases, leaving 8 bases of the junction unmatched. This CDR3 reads CASSLLAGGRADTQYF. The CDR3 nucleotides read TGTGCCAGCAGCCTCCTAGCGGGAGGGAGGGCAGATACGCAGTATTTT.

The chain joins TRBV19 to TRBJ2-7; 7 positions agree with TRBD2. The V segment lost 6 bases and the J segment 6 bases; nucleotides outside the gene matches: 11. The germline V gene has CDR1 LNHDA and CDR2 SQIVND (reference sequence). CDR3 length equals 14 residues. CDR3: CASSLAASPREQYF. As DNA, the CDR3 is TGTGCCAGTAGCCTAGCGGCGTCTCCTCGCGAGCAGTACTTC.

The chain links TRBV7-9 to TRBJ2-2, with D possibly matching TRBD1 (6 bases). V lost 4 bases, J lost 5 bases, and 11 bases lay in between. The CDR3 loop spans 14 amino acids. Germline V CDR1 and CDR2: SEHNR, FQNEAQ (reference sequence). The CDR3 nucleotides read TGTGCCAGCAGCTCGCAGGGGAAGACCGGGGAGCTGTTTTTT. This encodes CASSSQGKTGELFF. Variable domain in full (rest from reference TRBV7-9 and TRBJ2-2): DTGVSQNPRHKITKRGQNVTFRCDPISEHNRLYWYRQTLGQGPEFLTYFQNEAQLEKSRLLSDRFSAERPKGSFSTLEIQRTEQGDSAMYLCASSSQGKTGELFFGEGSRLTVL.

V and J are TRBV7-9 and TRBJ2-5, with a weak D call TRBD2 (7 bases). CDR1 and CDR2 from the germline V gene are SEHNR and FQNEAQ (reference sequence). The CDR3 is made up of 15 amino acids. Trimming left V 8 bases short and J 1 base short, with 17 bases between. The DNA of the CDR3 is TGTGCCAGCGGGGGGGCGGACATGTCCCAAGAGACCCAGTACTTC. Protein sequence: CASGGADMSQETQYF. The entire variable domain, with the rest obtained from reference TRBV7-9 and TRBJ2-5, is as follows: DTGVSQNPRHKITKRGQNVTFRCDPISEHNRLYWYRQTLGQGPEFLTYFQNEAQLEKSRLLSDRFSAERPKGSFSTLEIQRTEQGDSAMYLCASGGADMSQETQYFGPGTRLLVL.

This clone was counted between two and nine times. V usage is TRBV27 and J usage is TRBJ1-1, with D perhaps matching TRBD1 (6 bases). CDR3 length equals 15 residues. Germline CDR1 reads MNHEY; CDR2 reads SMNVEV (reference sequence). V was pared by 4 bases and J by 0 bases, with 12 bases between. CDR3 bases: TGTGCCAGCAGTTCGAACAGGGTAATGAACACTGAAGCTTTCTTT. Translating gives CASSSNRVMNTEAFF.

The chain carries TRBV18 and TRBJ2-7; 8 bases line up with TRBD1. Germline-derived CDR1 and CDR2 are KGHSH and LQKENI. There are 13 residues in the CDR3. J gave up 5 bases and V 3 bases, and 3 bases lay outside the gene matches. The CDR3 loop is CASSPLQGDEQYF. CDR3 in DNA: TGTGCCAGCTCACCTTTACAGGGGGACGAGCAGTACTTC.

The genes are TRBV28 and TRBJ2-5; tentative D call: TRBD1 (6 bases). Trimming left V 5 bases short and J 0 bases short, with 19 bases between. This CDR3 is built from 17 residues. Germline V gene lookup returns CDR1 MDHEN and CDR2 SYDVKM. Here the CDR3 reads CASSPNGGAPYQETQYF. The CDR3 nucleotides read TGTGCCAGCAGTCCTAATGGGGGCGCACCTTACCAAGAGACCCAGTACTTC. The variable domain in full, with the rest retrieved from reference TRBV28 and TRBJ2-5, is DVKVTQSSRYLVKRTGEKVFLECVQDMDHENMFWYRQDPGLGLRLIYFSYDVKMKEKGDIPEGYSVSREKKERFSLILESASTNQTSMYLCASSPNGGAPYQETQYFGPGTRLLVL.

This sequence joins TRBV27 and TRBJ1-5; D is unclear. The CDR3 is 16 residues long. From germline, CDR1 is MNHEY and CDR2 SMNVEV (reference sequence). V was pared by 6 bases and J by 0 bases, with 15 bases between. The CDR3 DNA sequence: TGTGCCAGCAGCCCCCCGGCGGATTATAGCAATCAGCCCCAGCATTTT. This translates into CASSPPADYSNQPQHF.

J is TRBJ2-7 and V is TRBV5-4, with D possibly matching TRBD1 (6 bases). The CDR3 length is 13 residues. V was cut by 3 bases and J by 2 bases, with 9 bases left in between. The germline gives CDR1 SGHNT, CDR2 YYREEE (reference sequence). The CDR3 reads CASSWNRAYEQYF. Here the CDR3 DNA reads TGTGCCAGCAGCTGGAACAGGGCCTACGAGCAGTACTTC.

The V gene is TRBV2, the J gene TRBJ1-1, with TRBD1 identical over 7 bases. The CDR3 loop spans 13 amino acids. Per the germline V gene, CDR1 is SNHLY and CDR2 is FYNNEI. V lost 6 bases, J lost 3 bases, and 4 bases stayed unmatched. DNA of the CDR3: TGTGCCAGCAGAGGTGACAGGGACACTGAAGCTTTCTTT. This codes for CASRGDRDTEAFF.

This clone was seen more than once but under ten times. The CDR3 reads CASSSRARSSGNTIYF. DNA for the CDR3: TGTGCCAGTAGTTCGCGGGCTAGGAGCTCTGGAAACACCATATATTTT. J is TRBJ1-3 and V is TRBV19, with D unresolved. This CDR3 has 16 amino acids. The germline V gene encodes CDR1 LNHDA and CDR2 SQIVND (reference sequence). Trimming cost V 5 bases and J 0 bases, with 14 bases left between them. Full variable domain (outside the CDR3, taken from reference TRBV19 and TRBJ1-3): DGGITQSPKYLFRKEGQNVTLSCEQNLNHDAMYWYRQDPGQGLRLIYYSQIVNDFQKGDIAEGYSVSREKKESFPLTVTSAQKNPTAFYLCASSSRARSSGNTIYFGEGSWLTVV.

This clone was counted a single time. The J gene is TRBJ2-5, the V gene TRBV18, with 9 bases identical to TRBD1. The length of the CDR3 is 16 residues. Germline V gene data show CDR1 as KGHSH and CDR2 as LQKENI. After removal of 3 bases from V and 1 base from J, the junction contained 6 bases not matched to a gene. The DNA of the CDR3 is TGTGCCAGCTCACCGGGACAGGGTGTCTTCCAAGAGACCCAGTACTTC. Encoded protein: CASSPGQGVFQETQYF.

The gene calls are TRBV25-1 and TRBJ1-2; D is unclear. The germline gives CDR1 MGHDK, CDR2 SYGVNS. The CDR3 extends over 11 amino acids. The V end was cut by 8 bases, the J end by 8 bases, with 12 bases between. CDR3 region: CASHGRSGYTF. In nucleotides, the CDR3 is TGTGCCAGCCACGGTCGGTCGGGCTACACCTTC.

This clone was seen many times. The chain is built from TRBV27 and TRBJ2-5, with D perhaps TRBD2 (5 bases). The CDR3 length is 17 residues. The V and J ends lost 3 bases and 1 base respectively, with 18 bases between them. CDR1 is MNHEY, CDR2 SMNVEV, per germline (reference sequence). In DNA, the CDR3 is TGTGCCAGCAGTTTTAAGATGCGGGCGGGCCCCCAAGAGACCCAGTACTTC. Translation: CASSFKMRAGPQETQYF.

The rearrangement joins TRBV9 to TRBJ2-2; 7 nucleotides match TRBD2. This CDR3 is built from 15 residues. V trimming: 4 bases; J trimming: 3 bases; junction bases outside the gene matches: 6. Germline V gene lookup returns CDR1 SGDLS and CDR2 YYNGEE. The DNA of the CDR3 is TGTGCCAGCAGCTTAGGGAGGGTCGACACCGGGGAGCTGTTTTTT. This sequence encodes CASSLGRVDTGELFF.